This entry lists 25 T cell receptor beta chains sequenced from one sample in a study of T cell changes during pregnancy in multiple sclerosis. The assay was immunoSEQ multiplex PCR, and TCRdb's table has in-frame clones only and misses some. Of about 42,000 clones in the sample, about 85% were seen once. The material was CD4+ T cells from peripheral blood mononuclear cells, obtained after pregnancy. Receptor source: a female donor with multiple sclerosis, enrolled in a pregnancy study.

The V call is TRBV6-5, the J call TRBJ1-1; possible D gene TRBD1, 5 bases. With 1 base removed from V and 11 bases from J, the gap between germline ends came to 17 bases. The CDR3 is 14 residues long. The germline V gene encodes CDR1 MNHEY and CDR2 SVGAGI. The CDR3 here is CASSYLGQGGQAFF. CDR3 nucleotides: TGTGCCAGCAGTTACTTAGGTCAGGGTGGTCAGGCTTTCTTT.

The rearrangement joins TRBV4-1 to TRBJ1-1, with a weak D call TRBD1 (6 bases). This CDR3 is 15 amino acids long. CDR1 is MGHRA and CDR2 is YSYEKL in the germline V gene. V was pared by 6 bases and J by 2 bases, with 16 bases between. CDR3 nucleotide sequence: TGCGCCAGCAGGGGACCCGGGACATCAAACACTGAAGCTTTCTTT. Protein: CASRGPGTSNTEAFF.

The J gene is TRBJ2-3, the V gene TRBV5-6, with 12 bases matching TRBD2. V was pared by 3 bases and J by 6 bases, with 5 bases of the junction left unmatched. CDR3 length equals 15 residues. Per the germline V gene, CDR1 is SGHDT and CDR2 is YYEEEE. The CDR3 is CASSSLAGGSDTQYF. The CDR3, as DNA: TGTGCCAGCAGCTCACTAGCGGGGGGTTCTGATACGCAGTATTTT.

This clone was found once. CDR3: CASSLASGAAGNTIYF. As DNA, the CDR3 is TGCGCCAGCAGCTTGGCTTCTGGGGCAGCAGGAAACACCATATATTTT. The V gene is TRBV5-1, the J gene TRBJ1-3; D is possibly TRBD1 (5 bases). Trimming removed 0 bases from V and 4 bases from J, with 14 bases in between. The CDR3 has 16 amino acids. Germline V lookup: CDR1 SGHRS, CDR2 YFSETQ.

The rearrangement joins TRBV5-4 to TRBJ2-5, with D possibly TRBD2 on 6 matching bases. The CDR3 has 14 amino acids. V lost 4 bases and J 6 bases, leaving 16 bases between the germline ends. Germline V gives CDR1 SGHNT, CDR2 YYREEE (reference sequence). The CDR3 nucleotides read TGTGCCAGCAGCCCCCCGGGACTCCCCAAGACCCAGTACTTC. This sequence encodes CASSPPGLPKTQYF.

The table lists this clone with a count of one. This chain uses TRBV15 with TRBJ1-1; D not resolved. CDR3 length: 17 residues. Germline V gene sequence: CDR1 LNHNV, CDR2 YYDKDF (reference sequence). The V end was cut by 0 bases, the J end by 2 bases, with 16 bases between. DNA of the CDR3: TGTGCCACCAGCAGAGAGGGAGGGTCCCCAGCAAACACTGAAGCTTTCTTT. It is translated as CATSREGGSPANTEAFF. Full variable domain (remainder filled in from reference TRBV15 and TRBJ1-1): DAMVIQNPRYQVTQFGKPVTLSCSQTLNHNVMYWYQQKSSQAPKLLFHYYDKDFNNEADTPDNFQSRRPNTSFCFLDIRSPGLGDTAMYLCATSREGGSPANTEAFFGQGTRLTVV.

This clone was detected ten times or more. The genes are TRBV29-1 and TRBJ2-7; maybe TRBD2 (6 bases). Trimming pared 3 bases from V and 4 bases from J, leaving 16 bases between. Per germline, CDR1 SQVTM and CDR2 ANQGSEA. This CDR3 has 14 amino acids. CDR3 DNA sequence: TGCAGCGTTGAGGGACTCCCCGGTCGATACGAGCAGTACTTC. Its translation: CSVEGLPGRYEQYF.

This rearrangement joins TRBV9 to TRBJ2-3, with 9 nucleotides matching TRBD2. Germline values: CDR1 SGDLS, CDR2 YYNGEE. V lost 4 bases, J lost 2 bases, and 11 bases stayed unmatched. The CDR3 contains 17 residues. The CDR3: CASSRQGGGADTDTQYF. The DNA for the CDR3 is TGTGCCAGCAGCAGACAAGGCGGGGGGGCCGACACAGATACGCAGTATTTT.

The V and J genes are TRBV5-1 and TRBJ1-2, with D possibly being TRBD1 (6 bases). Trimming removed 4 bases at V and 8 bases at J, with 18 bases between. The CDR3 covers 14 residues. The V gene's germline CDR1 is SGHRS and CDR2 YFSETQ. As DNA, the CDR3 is TGCGCCAGCAGCCCAGGGACAAGGGAACGCGGCTACACCTTC. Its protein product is CASSPGTRERGYTF.

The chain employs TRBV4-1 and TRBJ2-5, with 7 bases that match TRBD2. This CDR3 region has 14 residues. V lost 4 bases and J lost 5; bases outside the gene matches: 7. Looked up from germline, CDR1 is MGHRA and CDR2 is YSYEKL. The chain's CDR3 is CASSRWEGRETQYF. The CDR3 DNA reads TGCGCCAGCAGCCGTTGGGAGGGCCGGGAGACCCAGTACTTC.

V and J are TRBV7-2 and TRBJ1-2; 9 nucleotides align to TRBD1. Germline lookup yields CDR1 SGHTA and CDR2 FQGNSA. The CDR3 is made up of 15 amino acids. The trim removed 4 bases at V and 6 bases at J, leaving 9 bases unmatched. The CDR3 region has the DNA TGTGCCAGCAGCTCTCAACGAACAGGGGGCCATGGCTACACCTTC. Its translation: CASSSQRTGGHGYTF.

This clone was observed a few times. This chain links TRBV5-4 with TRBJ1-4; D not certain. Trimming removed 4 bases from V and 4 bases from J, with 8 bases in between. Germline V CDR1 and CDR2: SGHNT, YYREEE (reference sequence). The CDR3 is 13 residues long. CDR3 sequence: CASSIGGNEKLFF. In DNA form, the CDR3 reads TGTGCCAGCAGCATCGGTGGTAATGAAAAACTGTTTTTT. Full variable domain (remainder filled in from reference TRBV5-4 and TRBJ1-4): ETGVTQSPTHLIKTRGQQVTLRCSSQSGHNTVSWYQQALGQGPQFIFQYYREEENGRGNFPPRFSGLQFPNYSSELNVNALELDDSALYLCASSIGGNEKLFFGSGTQLSVL.

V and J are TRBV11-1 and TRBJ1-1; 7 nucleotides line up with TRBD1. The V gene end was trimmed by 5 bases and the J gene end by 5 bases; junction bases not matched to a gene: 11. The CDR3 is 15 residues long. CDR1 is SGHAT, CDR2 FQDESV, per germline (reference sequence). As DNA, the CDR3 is TGTGCCAGCAGCCCCCGGGACAGACGAGGGACTGAAGCTTTCTTT. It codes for CASSPRDRRGTEAFF.

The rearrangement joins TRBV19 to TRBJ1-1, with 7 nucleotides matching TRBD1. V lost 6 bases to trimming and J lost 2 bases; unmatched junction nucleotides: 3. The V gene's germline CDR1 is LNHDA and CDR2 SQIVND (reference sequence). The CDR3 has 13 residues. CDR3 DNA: TGTGCCAGTAGGCACAGGGGAAACACTGAAGCTTTCTTT. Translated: CASRHRGNTEAFF.

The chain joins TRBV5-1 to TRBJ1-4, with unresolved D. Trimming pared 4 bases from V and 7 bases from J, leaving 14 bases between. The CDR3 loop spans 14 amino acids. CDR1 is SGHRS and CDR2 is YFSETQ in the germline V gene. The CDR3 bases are TGCGCCAGCAGCGACCCGGGAGCCGCTGAAAAACTGTTTTTT. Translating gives CASSDPGAAEKLFF.

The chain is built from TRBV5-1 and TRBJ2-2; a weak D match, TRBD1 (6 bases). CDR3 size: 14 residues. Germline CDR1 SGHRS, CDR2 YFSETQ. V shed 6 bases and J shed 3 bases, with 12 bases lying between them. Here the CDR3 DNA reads TGCGCCAGCACCCGGGACACAGACACCGGGGAGCTGTTTTTT. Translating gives CASTRDTDTGELFF.

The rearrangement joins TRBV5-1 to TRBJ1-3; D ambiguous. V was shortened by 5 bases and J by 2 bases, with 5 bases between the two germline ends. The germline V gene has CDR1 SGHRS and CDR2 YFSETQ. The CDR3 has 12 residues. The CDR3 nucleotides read TGCGCCAGCAGAGCACCTGGAAACACCATATATTTT. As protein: CASRAPGNTIYF.

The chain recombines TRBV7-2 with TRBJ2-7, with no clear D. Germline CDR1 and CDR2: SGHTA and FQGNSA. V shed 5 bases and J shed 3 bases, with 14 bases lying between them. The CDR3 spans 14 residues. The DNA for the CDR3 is TGTGCCAGCAGCCGAGGTTCGGGTTTCTACGAGCAGTACTTC. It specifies CASSRGSGFYEQYF.

CDR3 nucleotides: TGCGCCAGCAGCTTGTTTTCTAGCGGGGGGAGTTACAATGAGCAGTTCTTC. Its protein is CASSLFSSGGSYNEQFF. The chain uses TRBV5-1 and TRBJ2-1; TRBD2 matches 11 bases. This CDR3 region has 17 residues. Germline CDR1 and CDR2: SGHRS and YFSETQ. V lost 1 base and J lost 4; bases outside the gene matches: 7.

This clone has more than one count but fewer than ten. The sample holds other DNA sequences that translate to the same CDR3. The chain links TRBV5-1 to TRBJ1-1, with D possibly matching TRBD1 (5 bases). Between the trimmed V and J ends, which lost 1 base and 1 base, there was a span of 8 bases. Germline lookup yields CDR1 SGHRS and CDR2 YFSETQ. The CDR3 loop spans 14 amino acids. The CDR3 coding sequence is TGCGCCAGCAGCTTGTCCACAGGGAACACTGAAGCTTTCTTT. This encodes CASSLSTGNTEAFF.

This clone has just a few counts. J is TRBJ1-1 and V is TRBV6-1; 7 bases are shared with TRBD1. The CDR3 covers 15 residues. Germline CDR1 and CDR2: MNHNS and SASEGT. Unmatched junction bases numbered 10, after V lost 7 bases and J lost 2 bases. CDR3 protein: CASKGYGQANTEAFF. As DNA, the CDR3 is TGTGCCAGCAAGGGGTATGGACAGGCCAACACTGAAGCTTTCTTT.

For the CDR3, the DNA is TGTGCCAGCAGCTTAGGACGTCCAGGGGAGCTATACCCTGGAAACACCATATATTTT. Residues: CASSLGRPGELYPGNTIYF. The chain combines TRBV11-2 with TRBJ1-3; D is perhaps TRBD1 (6 bases). The CDR3 extends over 19 amino acids. CDR1 is SGHAT and CDR2 is FQNNGV in the germline V gene. V lost 1 base and J 2 bases, leaving 21 bases between the germline ends.

CDR3 bases: TGTGCCAGCAGTGAACCTGGACAGGGGAACGGGGAGCTGTTTTTT. Protein sequence: CASSEPGQGNGELFF. The chain couples TRBV6-1 to TRBJ2-2; 9 nucleotides match TRBD1. The V and J ends lost 2 bases and 7 bases, in that order; junction bases with no gene match: 5. This CDR3 region has 15 residues. CDR1 MNHNS and CDR2 SASEGT come from the germline V gene.

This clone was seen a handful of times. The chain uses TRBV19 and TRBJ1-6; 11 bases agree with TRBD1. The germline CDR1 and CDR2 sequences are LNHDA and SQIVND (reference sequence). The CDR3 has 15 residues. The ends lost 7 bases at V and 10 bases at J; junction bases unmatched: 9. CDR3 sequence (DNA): TGTGCCAGTACTCCCGGGACAGGGGGATGGTCACCCCTCCACTTT. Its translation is CASTPGTGGWSPLHF.

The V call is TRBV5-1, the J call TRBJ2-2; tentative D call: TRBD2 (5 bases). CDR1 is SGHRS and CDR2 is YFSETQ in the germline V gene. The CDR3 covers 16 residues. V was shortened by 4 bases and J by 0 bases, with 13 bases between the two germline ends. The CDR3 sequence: CASSPDLLANTGELFF. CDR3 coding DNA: TGCGCCAGCAGCCCGGACTTACTCGCGAACACCGGGGAGCTGTTTTTT.